This T cell receptor beta chain was captured by sequencing in a study of cytomegalovirus exposure and HLA in healthy donors. General observations from the study: Several of the most significant clusters appeared linked to common viral pathogens, based on a later analysis. A later analysis showed HLA-associated TCR beta chains outstripping equally common others in clonal expansion. In an earlier analysis, about 90% or about 30%: the productive usage of most TCR beta V segments.

This PCR relied on a set of 60 Vbeta primers and 13 Jbeta primers. As originally analysed: Later reanalysis found 80 million or so unique TCR beta chains, 9 million to 12 million of them shared. Produced via immunoSEQ multiplex PCR; TCRdb's table is partial and in-frame only. V and J calls and clone size are given by that table; D and trimming were obtained from the DNA. Among some 100,000 clones listed, roughly 75% were seen once. Germline V CDR1 and CDR2: MNHNS, SASEGT. This CDR3 comprises 16 residues. V was shortened by 1 base and J by 1 base, with 11 bases between the two germline ends. With respect to this clone: No antigen is known for it.

The sequence derives from a male donor in good health and CMV-seropositive. The chain recombines TRBV6-1 with TRBJ1-3; the D is unclear. The specimen sequenced was PBMCs. The DNA of the CDR3 is TGTGCCAGCAGTGAAGTCTTAGAGGGTTCTGGAAACACCATATATTTT. Its protein is CASSEVLEGSGNTIYF.